Shown below are 3 T cell receptor beta chains from a single sample sequenced in a study of blood T cells in healthy people across ages (dated by TCRdb to the mid-2010s). To prepare the library, 5' RACE was applied. The reads were generated on an Illumina HiSeq 2500. A second 7 to 11 cycle PCR used a sample-barcoded 5' primer and a J-beta primer mix. The public reads were quality trimmed at Q25 with fastp and then assembled into clones with MiXCR by TCRdb, keeping productive beta chains. For every CDR3 protein sequence, its rows merge into one entry that carries the most common genes and DNA. The sample contains more than 800,000 distinct CDR3 sequences, 29% of them found a single time. The top ten clones comprise 15% to 20% of the sample. The sample consisted of blood. These receptors were collected from a woman of 80 years or more in good health.

This clonotype was found many times. The genes are TRBV27 and TRBJ2-1; the match to TRBD1 covers 8 bases. Germline trimming cut 2 bases from V and 1 base from J; bases unmatched to any gene: 4. The CDR3 runs 16 residues. CDR1 MNHEY and CDR2 SMNVEV come from the germline V gene (reference sequence). CDR3 amino acids: CASSLTGGRSYNEQFF. The CDR3 DNA is TGTGCCAGCAGTTTAACAGGGGGAAGGTCCTACAATGAGCAGTTCTTC.

Worth noting for this clonotype: Since a much larger clone is just one base distant, this may be a read error. This sequence joins TRBV10-3 and TRBJ2-1; 10 bases line up with TRBD1. The junction had 11 bases not matched to a gene; V was cut back by 5 bases and J by 10 bases. This CDR3 comprises 15 residues. Per germline, CDR1 ENHRY and CDR2 SYGVKD. CDR3 sequence reads: CAISTGTGASYEQFF. The CDR3, as DNA: TGTGCCATCAGTACAGGGACAGGGGCTTCCTACGAGCAGTTCTTC.

This clonotype was seen repeatedly, ten times or more. This rearrangement joins TRBV10-3 to TRBJ2-7, with D perhaps assigned TRBD1 or TRBD2 (5 bases each). This CDR3 spans 17 amino acids. Trimming left V 0 bases short and J 6 bases short, with 21 bases between. Germline CDR1 and CDR2: ENHRY and SYGVKD. The CDR3 region is CAISESGRVPLGAEQYF. The CDR3 DNA follows: TGTGCCATCAGTGAGTCGGGAAGGGTCCCCCTCGGGGCCGAGCAGTACTTC.